This T cell receptor (beta chain) was found in a study of naive and memory T cell subsets. Broader study findings: From naive to CM, EM and EMRA, diversity decreased and Gini increased.

A remark on this clonotype: No antigen is known for it.

The CDR3 covers 14 residues. Germline lookup yields CDR1 SNHLY and CDR2 FYNNEI. With 6 bases removed from V and 7 bases from J, the gap between germline ends came to 16 bases. An equimolar mix of two oligonucleotides served as the beta constant-region primer for TRBC1 and TRBC2. The ligated cDNA underwent four PCR rounds using SP2 and nested alpha and beta constant-region primers. Ligation attached a single-stranded oligonucleotide with a 12-nucleotide UMI and the SP2 primer to the cDNA 3' end. TCRdb re-called the UMI-ligation and nested PCR reads through MiXCR, storing one row per CDR3 protein. The table shows 4,000 to 5,000 distinct CDR3 sequences, with 4% to 6% occurring only once.

This sequence was found in a human donor in good health. Sequencing was done on a sample of effector memory CD8+ T cells from blood. Subset meaning: effector memory, CD45RA- CD27-. The chain employs TRBV2 and TRBJ2-1; perhaps D is TRBD1 or TRBD2 (6 bases each). The CDR3 spells CASRTGGGWNEQFF. The CDR3 nucleotides read TGTGCCAGCAGAACCGGAGGGGGGTGGAATGAGCAGTTCTTC.